These T cell receptor beta chains were read from a single sample in a study of vaccination effects on CD4 cells after COVID-19. No cognate antigen is known for these TCRs. Some clones are missing from TCRdb's copy, which holds only in-frame ones; the method was immunoSEQ multiplex PCR. The sample includes approximately 70,000 clones, over 70% of them seen just once. This material consisted of CD4+ T cells from PBMCs cultured with HCoV-229E spike peptides, taken after COVID-19 vaccination. The receptors come from a human donor who received a COVID-19 vaccine. The CDR3 runs from the conserved cysteine through the conserved F or W. The D gene is left open where the match is weak. Clone size, where shown, is once, few, many, or a class for clones that have expanded.

CDR3nt	CDR3aa	v_gene	j_gene	d_gene	abundance
TGTGCCAGCAGCTCAGACGGGGGGCATGGCTACACCTTC	CASSSDGGHGYTF	TRBV11-2	TRBJ1-2	.	.
TGTGCCTGGGCGGGACAGGGAAACACCATATATTTT	CAWAGQGNTIYF	TRBV30	TRBJ1-3	TRBD1	few
TGTGCCAGCAGCCCCCTCGGAAGATCTGGAAACACCATATATTTT	CASSPLGRSGNTIYF	TRBV3-1/TRBV3-2	TRBJ1-3	.	.
TGTGCCAGCACAGCGGGGGGGCAGTCTGGAGAGACCCAGTACTTC	CASTAGGQSGETQYF	TRBV9	TRBJ2-5	TRBD2	.
TGTGCCAGCAGTTTTGAGACGGGGGTGGTCGGCTACACCTTC	CASSFETGVVGYTF	TRBV3-1/TRBV3-2	TRBJ1-2	.	.
TGTGCCTGGAGTGTATTGGGGGGGGCCGGGGAGCTGTTTTTT	CAWSVLGGAGELFF	TRBV30	TRBJ2-2	TRBD2	.
TGTGCCAGCGCGGCGGACAGGGGGCGGTACTATGGCTACACCTTC	CASAADRGRYYGYTF	TRBV3-1/TRBV3-2	TRBJ1-2	TRBD1	.
TGCGCCAGCAGCTTGGGCCCGGACGAGACCCAGTACTTC	CASSLGPDETQYF	TRBV5-1	TRBJ2-5	.	.
TGTGCCGGGCCCTACAAGCGCAATTCACCCCTCCACTTT	CAGPYKRNSPLHF	TRBV7-8	TRBJ1-6	.	.
TGTGCCAGTAGTGACAGGGCTAGCAATCAGCCCCAGCATTTT	CASSDRASNQPQHF	TRBV19	TRBJ1-5	TRBD1	.
TGTGCCAGCAGCCCGGCGGGTACGCATCAGCCCCAGCATTTT	CASSPAGTHQPQHF	TRBV5-6	TRBJ1-5	.	.
TGTGCCAGCAGTGTCCCGGGAGGGTCCTACAATGAGCAGTTCTTC	CASSVPGGSYNEQFF	TRBV28	TRBJ2-1	TRBD2	.
TGTGCCAGCAGTGAATCAAGACACTATGGCTACACCTTC	CASSESRHYGYTF	TRBV6-1	TRBJ1-2	.	few
TGTGCCAGTAGTAAAACCGGGACTAGGGGTCAGCCCCAGCATTTT	CASSKTGTRGQPQHF	TRBV19	TRBJ1-5	.	.
TGCGCCAGCAGCCGCGACAGGTCGAGGGCTGAAGCTTTCTTT	CASSRDRSRAEAFF	TRBV4-1	TRBJ1-1	.	.
TGTGCCAGCAGCTTAGGACAATCCTTAGATACGCAGTATTTT	CASSLGQSLDTQYF	TRBV7-9	TRBJ2-3	.	.
TGTGCCAGCAGTTGGGACAGGGACCACACTGAAGCTTTCTTT	CASSWDRDHTEAFF	TRBV2	TRBJ1-1	TRBD1	.
TGTGCCAGCGGACAGGGGGCAAATCAGCCCCAGCATTTT	CASGQGANQPQHF	TRBV18	TRBJ1-5	TRBD1	.
TGTGCCAGCAGCCAATATAGCGGGAACACCGGGGAGCTGTTTTTT	CASSQYSGNTGELFF	TRBV3-1/TRBV3-2	TRBJ2-2	.	.
TGTGCCATCAGTGAGCCAAAACTGGCTCCCCCAACCTCCACAGATACGCAGTATTTT	CAISEPKLAPPTSTDTQYF	TRBV10-3	TRBJ2-3	.	.
TGTGCCAGCAGCTCGCGCGGAAGAAACACCGGGGAGCTGTTTTTT	CASSSRGRNTGELFF	TRBV11-2	TRBJ2-2	.	few
TGTGCCAGCAGCCTCCGGACTAGCGGGGGGGCTCCGAGCGAGACCCAGTACTTC	CASSLRTSGGAPSETQYF	TRBV7-2	TRBJ2-5	TRBD2	.
TGTGCCAGCAGGACTTCAATGAACACTGAAGCTTTCTTT	CASRTSMNTEAFF	TRBV2	TRBJ1-1	.	.
TGTGCCAGTAGCCGGGGGGAGCTGTTTTTT	CASSRGELFF	TRBV19	TRBJ2-2	.	.
TGTGCCAGCAGCTTAGATCTCGGGGAGACCCAGTACTTC	CASSLDLGETQYF	TRBV11-2	TRBJ2-5	.	.
TGCGCCAGCAGCTTAACACCCGGGGACACTGAAGCTTTCTTT	CASSLTPGDTEAFF	TRBV5-1	TRBJ1-1	.	few
TGCGCCAGCAGCTTGGCCAGGGGCACAGATACGCAGTATTTT	CASSLARGTDTQYF	TRBV5-1	TRBJ2-3	.	.
TGTGCCAGCAGCGTTTTTGGCGGGGGGGCTGGGACCGGGGAGCTGTTTTTT	CASSVFGGGAGTGELFF	TRBV9	TRBJ2-2	TRBD2	.
TGCAGTGCTAGAGATCATAGGGGCCAGTACTTC	CSARDHRGQYF	TRBV20-1	TRBJ2-5	.	.
TGTGCCAGCAGCGTAGGTTCGAACTCCTACAATGAGCAGTTCTTC	CASSVGSNSYNEQFF	TRBV9	TRBJ2-1	.	.
TGTGCCAGCAGTGCTACAACCGAAGCTTTCTTT	CASSATTEAFF	TRBV6-2/TRBV6-3	TRBJ1-1	.	.
TGTGCCAGCAGCCAAGCCTACTATGGCTACACCTTC	CASSQAYYGYTF	TRBV3-1/TRBV3-2	TRBJ1-2	.	.
TGTGCCAGCAGATACGGGGGACCAAACACCGGGGAGCTGTTTTTT	CASRYGGPNTGELFF	TRBV28	TRBJ2-2	.	.
TGCGCCAGCAGCCAAGAGGGGACTAGCGGTCTGTATTTT	CASSQEGTSGLYF	TRBV4-1	TRBJ2-3	TRBD2	.
TGTGCCAGCAGTTTGAAGCGACAGGGGCGTGAAAAACTGTTTTTT	CASSLKRQGREKLFF	TRBV27	TRBJ1-4	TRBD1	.
TGTGCCAGTAGTTCCGGGACAGGGAAAGTTCAGCCCCAGCATTTT	CASSSGTGKVQPQHF	TRBV19	TRBJ1-5	TRBD1	.
TGCAGCGTGGGAGCTTATGATGAAGCTTTCTTT	CSVGAYDEAFF	TRBV29-1	TRBJ1-1	.	.
TGTGCCAGCAGTTTATTCGTTCATAATTCACCCCTCCACTTT	CASSLFVHNSPLHF	TRBV27	TRBJ1-6	.	.
TGTGCCAGCAGCGCGGGACGTACCTTTGATGGGGCCAACGTCCTGACTTTC	CASSAGRTFDGANVLTF	TRBV7-2	TRBJ2-6	.	.
TGTGCCAGCAGCCAAGATTTACAGGCTACGGCCCTCCACTTT	CASSQDLQATALHF	TRBV14	TRBJ1-6	.	.
TGTGCCAGCAGCCCCCGGAGAAGCGGGGCTCGGACCGGGGAGCTGTTTTTT	CASSPRRSGARTGELFF	TRBV7-2	TRBJ2-2	TRBD2	.
TGCGCCAGCAGCCAAGGATCGGGGACTAGCAAAGATACGCAGTATTTT	CASSQGSGTSKDTQYF	TRBV4-3	TRBJ2-3	TRBD2	.